These T cell receptor beta chains were read from a single sample in a study of blood T cells in healthy people across ages. TCRdb processed the 5' RACE reads anew with MiXCR; each CDR3 protein has one entry. The sample contains just over 800,000 distinct CDR3 sequences, approximately 65% of which appear only once. The specimen sequenced was blood. These receptors originate from a man under 40 in good health. CDR3s include the opening cysteine and the closing phenylalanine or tryptophan. Each record gives: CDR3 length, clone size, D gene, V gene, J gene, CDR3 protein, CDR3 DNA. The D gene is left open where the match is weak. Size tells how often a clone was seen (once, few, many) or the class of an expanded clone, and some rows leave it out.

12	few	TRBD1	TRBV12-3/TRBV12-4	TRBJ2-1	CASSWTGMEQFF	TGTGCCAGCAGTTGGACAGGGATGGAGCAGTTCTTC
14	few	NA	TRBV28	TRBJ2-5	CASSLNSGRETQYF	TGTGCCAGCAGTTTAAACAGTGGTAGGGAGACCCAGTACTTC
11	NA	NA	TRBV6-2/TRBV6-3	TRBJ2-2	CASRISWELFF	TGTGCCAGCAGAATATCCTGGGAGCTGTTTTTT
15	NA	NA	TRBV5-1	TRBJ2-1	CASSAGHGSYNEQFF	TGCGCCAGCAGCGCGGGACACGGGAGTTACAATGAGCAGTTCTTC
15	once	NA	TRBV7-6	TRBJ2-1	CTSSLTPAASGEQFF	TGTACCAGCAGCTTAACGCCCGCAGCATCAGGCGAGCAGTTCTTC
12	NA	TRBD1	TRBV7-2	TRBJ1-1	CASSRGQGKAFF	TGTGCCAGCAGCCGGGGACAGGGAAAAGCTTTCTTT
14	NA	TRBD1	TRBV28	TRBJ1-6	CASSRDRNNSPLHF	TGTGCCAGCAGCCGGGACAGGAACAATTCACCCCTCCACTTT
15	NA	NA	TRBV29-1	TRBJ1-2	CSVDKSRGRAYGYTF	TGCAGCGTTGATAAATCGAGGGGTCGGGCCTATGGCTACACCTTC
13	NA	NA	TRBV29-1	TRBJ2-5	CSVTDGGKETQYF	TGCAGCGTAACTGATGGCGGGAAAGAGACCCAGTACTTC
16	NA	NA	TRBV7-2	TRBJ2-5	CASSLAALAPGEFQYF	TGTGCCAGCAGCTTAGCCGCCCTAGCGCCGGGTGAATTCCAGTACTTC
13	NA	NA	TRBV20-1	TRBJ2-7	CSARDRMGYEQYF	TGCAGTGCTAGAGACAGGATGGGCTACGAGCAGTACTTC
15	NA	TRBD1	TRBV28	TRBJ2-7	CASSRDRGVFYEQYF	TGTGCCAGCAGTAGGGACAGGGGGGTCTTCTACGAGCAGTACTTC
17	NA	NA	TRBV6-6	TRBJ1-5	CASSYINREILSQPQHF	TGTGCCAGCAGTTATATAAACAGGGAGATCCTCAGTCAGCCCCAGCATTTT
15	NA	NA	TRBV6-2/TRBV6-3	TRBJ2-1	CASSQGDPPFNEQFF	TGTGCCAGCAGCCAAGGGGACCCGCCTTTCAATGAGCAGTTCTTC
12	NA	NA	TRBV6-1	TRBJ1-2	CAGTSGVEGYTF	TGTGCCGGCACATCAGGGGTCGAGGGCTACACCTTC
15	NA	NA	TRBV7-2	TRBJ2-7	CASSLGRADTYEQYF	TGTGCCAGCAGCTTAGGGCGAGCGGATACCTACGAGCAGTACTTC
17	NA	NA	TRBV12-3/TRBV12-4	TRBJ2-3	CASSLSPRPNERDTQYF	TGTGCCAGCAGTCTTTCTCCGCGGCCCAACGAGAGAGATACGCAGTATTTT
15	NA	NA	TRBV7-3	TRBJ2-5	CASSQSKVSQETQYF	TGTGCCAGCAGCCAATCCAAGGTCAGCCAAGAGACCCAGTACTTC
16	NA	TRBD1	TRBV4-3	TRBJ2-3	CASSRVDRAGQDTQYF	TGCGCCAGCAGCCGGGTAGACAGGGCCGGTCAAGATACGCAGTATTTT
16	few	NA	TRBV7-3	TRBJ2-1	CASSLTYTSSYNEQFF	TGTGCCAGCAGCTTAACTTACACGAGCTCCTACAATGAGCAGTTCTTC
14	NA	TRBD1	TRBV5-6	TRBJ2-4	CASSPVGTENIQYF	TGTGCCAGCAGCCCTGTGGGGACAGAAAACATTCAGTACTTC
16	NA	TRBD1	TRBV4-2	TRBJ2-7	CASSQVGQGWGNEQYF	TGTGCCAGCAGCCAAGTCGGACAGGGCTGGGGGAACGAGCAGTACTTC
15	NA	TRBD1	TRBV12-3/TRBV12-4	TRBJ2-1	CASSPTRTGGGEQFF	TGTGCCAGCAGCCCGACTCGGACAGGGGGAGGTGAGCAGTTCTTC
13	NA	TRBD1	TRBV6-5	TRBJ1-2	CASSYEGADGYTF	TGTGCCAGCAGTTACGAGGGGGCAGATGGCTACACCTTC
16	NA	NA	TRBV7-2	TRBJ1-2	CASSSSGVGLNYGYTF	TGTGCCAGCAGCTCCTCCGGGGTCGGCCTTAACTATGGCTACACCTTC
12	NA	NA	TRBV9	TRBJ2-4	CASSASGNIQYF	TGTGCCAGCAGCGCCTCGGGAAACATTCAGTACTTC
20	NA	NA	TRBV7-3	TRBJ1-6	CASSLYGSSEGSSYNSPLHF	TGTGCCAGCAGCTTATATGGCTCAAGTGAGGGGAGCTCCTATAATTCACCCCTCCACTTT
16	NA	NA	TRBV29-1	TRBJ1-1	CSASPGTPYLNTEAFF	TGCAGCGCTTCTCCCGGGACACCTTACCTGAACACTGAAGCTTTCTTT
15	many	NA	TRBV6-5	TRBJ2-1	CASKHRVTELNEQFF	TGTGCCAGCAAACACCGGGTCACCGAATTGAATGAGCAGTTCTTC
16	NA	TRBD1	TRBV28	TRBJ2-1	CASRPDRGFLYNEQFF	TGTGCCAGCAGACCGGACAGGGGGTTCCTCTACAATGAGCAGTTCTTC
12	few	NA	TRBV29-1	TRBJ1-1	CSGTGMNTEAFF	TGCAGCGGAACAGGTATGAACACTGAAGCTTTCTTT
17	NA	TRBD2	TRBV5-1	TRBJ2-7	CASSLTSGGQPTYEQYF	TGCGCCAGCAGCTTGACGTCGGGGGGGCAGCCAACCTACGAGCAGTACTTC
13	NA	NA	TRBV15	TRBJ1-2	CATSRDRENGYTF	TGTGCCACCAGCAGAGACAGGGAGAATGGCTACACCTTC
16	NA	NA	TRBV10-3	TRBJ2-7	CAINKGPRTNSYEQYF	TGTGCCATCAATAAGGGACCCAGGACCAACTCCTACGAGCAGTACTTC
12	NA	TRBD2	TRBV29-1	TRBJ2-3	CSVSSGSDTQYF	TGCAGCGTCTCTAGCGGATCAGATACGCAGTATTTT
14	few	NA	TRBV29-1	TRBJ2-6	CSADGPSGANVLTF	TGCAGCGCCGATGGACCCTCTGGGGCCAACGTCCTGACTTTC
14	NA	TRBD2	TRBV29-1	TRBJ2-1	CSVVGLAGTYEQFF	TGCAGCGTTGTGGGACTAGCGGGAACCTATGAGCAGTTCTTC
14	NA	NA	TRBV7-6	TRBJ1-1	CASSLGRGDTEAFF	TGTGCCAGCAGCTTAGGGAGGGGTGACACTGAAGCTTTCTTT
13	few	NA	TRBV9	TRBJ2-7	CASSVDGSYEQYF	TGTGCCAGCAGCGTAGATGGTTCCTACGAGCAGTACTTC
16	NA	TRBD1	TRBV28	TRBJ2-7	CASSSPGTGDSYEQYF	TGTGCCAGCAGTTCCCCCGGGACAGGGGATTCCTACGAGCAGTACTTC
13	few	NA	TRBV29-1	TRBJ1-2	CSVPRGENYGYTF	TGCAGCGTCCCCCGGGGGGAAAACTATGGCTACACCTTC
14	NA	NA	TRBV7-6	TRBJ2-4	CASSLQGSQNIQYF	TGCGCCAGCAGCTTACAGGGTTCTCAAAACATTCAGTACTTC
14	NA	NA	TRBV6-5	TRBJ2-7	CASQATVTSYEQYF	TGTGCCAGCCAGGCAACAGTGACCTCCTACGAGCAGTACTTC
16	few	NA	TRBV20-1	TRBJ2-7	CSASLYTDWPPYEQYF	TGCAGTGCTAGCTTATATACGGACTGGCCCCCCTACGAGCAGTACTTC
15	few	NA	TRBV5-1	TRBJ1-5	CASSSPDPGKQPQHF	TGCGCCAGCAGCTCGCCCGACCCGGGGAAACAGCCCCAGCATTTT